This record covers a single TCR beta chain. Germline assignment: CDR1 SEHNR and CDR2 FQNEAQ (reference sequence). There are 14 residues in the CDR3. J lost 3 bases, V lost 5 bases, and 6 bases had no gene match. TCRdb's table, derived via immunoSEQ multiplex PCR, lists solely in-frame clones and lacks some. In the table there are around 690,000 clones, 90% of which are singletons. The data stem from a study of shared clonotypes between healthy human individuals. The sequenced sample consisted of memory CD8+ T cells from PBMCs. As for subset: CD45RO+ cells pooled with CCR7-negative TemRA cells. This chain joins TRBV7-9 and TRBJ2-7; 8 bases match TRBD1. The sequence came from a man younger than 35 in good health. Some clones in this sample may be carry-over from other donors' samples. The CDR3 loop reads CASSPGGASYEQYF. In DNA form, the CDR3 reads TGTGCCAGCAGCCCAGGGGGCGCCAGCTACGAGCAGTACTTC.